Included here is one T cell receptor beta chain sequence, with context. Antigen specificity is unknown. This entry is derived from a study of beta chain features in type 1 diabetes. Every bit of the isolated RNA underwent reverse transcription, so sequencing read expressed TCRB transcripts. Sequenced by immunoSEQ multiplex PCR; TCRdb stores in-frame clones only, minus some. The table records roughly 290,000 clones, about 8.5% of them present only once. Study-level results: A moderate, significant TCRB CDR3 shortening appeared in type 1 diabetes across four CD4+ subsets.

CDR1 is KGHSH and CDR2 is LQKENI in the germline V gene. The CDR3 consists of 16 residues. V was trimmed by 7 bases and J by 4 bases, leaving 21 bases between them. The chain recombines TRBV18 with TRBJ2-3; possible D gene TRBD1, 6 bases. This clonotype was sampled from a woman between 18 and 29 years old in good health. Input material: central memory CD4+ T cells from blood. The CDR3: CASLQSGQNGADTQYF. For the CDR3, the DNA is TGTGCCAGCTTACAATCGGGACAAAATGGAGCAGATACGCAGTATTTT.